The 16 T cell receptor beta chains below were found in one sample sequenced in a study of identical twins. In TCRdb, the 5' RACE reads were re-called with MiXCR into one record per CDR3 protein. Seen here are some 440,000 distinct CDR3 sequences, 24% observed once, and the top ten hold about 2.7%. These sequences were also reported in another study, on T cells expressing NK-cell markers.

The material sequenced was CD4+ T cells sorted from blood. These receptors came from a woman aged 18-29 years in good health.

The gene calls are TRBV6-6 and TRBJ1-2; D perhaps matches TRBD1 (5 bases). Germline loops: CDR1 MNHNY, CDR2 SVGAGI (reference sequence). V dropped 6 bases and J dropped 3 bases, with 11 bases sitting between them. The CDR3 loop spans 13 amino acids. CDR3 DNA: TGTGCCAGCAGGTGGGGGGTGGACTATGGCTACACCTTC. This codes for CASRWGVDYGYTF.

This clonotype came up once. This chain uses TRBV9 with TRBJ2-4, with 7 bases identical to TRBD2. Germline V gene lookup returns CDR1 SGDLS and CDR2 YYNGEE. V shed 4 bases, J shed 8 bases, and the junction held 12 bases outside the gene matches. The CDR3 sequence is 15 residues long. The CDR3 here is CASSPQPGTKDIQYF. The CDR3 region has the DNA TGTGCCAGCAGCCCCCAACCCGGGACTAAGGACATTCAGTACTTC.

This clonotype was seen more than once but under ten times. V gene TRBV2 combines with J gene TRBJ2-1, with a possible D match to TRBD2 (5 bases). Germline V gene lookup returns CDR1 SNHLY and CDR2 FYNNEI. This CDR3 contains 13 residues. V lost 6 bases to trimming and J lost 6 bases, with 12 bases between them. This CDR3 is CASSPTSFNEQFF. Here the CDR3 DNA reads TGTGCCAGCAGCCCCACTAGTTTCAATGAGCAGTTCTTC.

This clonotype appeared many times. CDR3 bases: TGTGCCAGCAGTTTAGGGGGGGTCAAAAACATTCAGTACTTC. Protein product: CASSLGGVKNIQYF. The chain couples TRBV12-3 or TRBV12-4 to TRBJ2-4; tentative D call: TRBD2 (6 bases). Trimming removed 1 base from V and 3 bases from J, with 7 bases in between. This CDR3 region has 14 residues.

This sequence joins TRBV6-5 and TRBJ2-7, with D perhaps TRBD2 (5 bases). CDR1 and CDR2 from the germline V gene are MNHEY and SVGAGI. The CDR3 covers 11 residues. The V end lost 6 bases, the J end lost 8 bases, and 11 bases lay between the germline ends. Here the CDR3 DNA reads TGTGCCAGCAGCTTTAGCGAGAAGCAGTACTTC. This codes for CASSFSEKQYF.

V is TRBV12-3 or TRBV12-4 and J is TRBJ2-7, with D maybe TRBD1 (6 bases). CDR3 length equals 14 residues. V gave up 5 bases and J gave up 0 bases, with 11 bases separating them. The chain's CDR3 is CASSGDRHSYEQYF. The DNA of the CDR3 is TGTGCCAGCAGTGGCGACAGGCACTCCTACGAGCAGTACTTC.

This clonotype was observed many times. This chain links TRBV12-3 or TRBV12-4 with TRBJ1-3; D is ambiguous. The CDR3 is 12 amino acids. With 3 bases removed from V and 4 bases from J, the gap between germline ends came to 4 bases. The CDR3 sequence: CASSFGGNTIYF. CDR3 in DNA: TGTGCCAGCAGTTTCGGGGGAAACACCATATATTTT.

J is TRBJ2-7 and V is TRBV6-5; the D gene is possibly TRBD2 (6 bases). V lost 0 bases and J 2 bases, leaving 11 bases between the germline ends. The length of the CDR3 is 15 residues. CDR1 MNHEY and CDR2 SVGAGI come from the germline V gene. CDR3 loop: CASSYSSRGTYEQYF. The CDR3 DNA is TGTGCCAGCAGTTACTCTTCCCGGGGGACCTACGAGCAGTACTTC.

This clonotype was picked up a small number of times. V usage is TRBV20-1 and J usage is TRBJ2-7; D gene uncertain. Germline V CDR1 and CDR2: DFQATT, SNEGSKA (reference sequence). This CDR3 contains 14 residues. The V end was cut by 1 base, the J end by 1 base, with 11 bases between. CDR3 DNA sequence: TGCAGTGCTAGAGCTGGCGGTTCTTCCTACGAGCAGTACTTC. It codes for CSARAGGSSYEQYF.

The chain uses TRBV4-3 and TRBJ2-7, with 16 bases fitting TRBD2. This CDR3 contains 20 residues. V lost 4 bases, J lost 4 bases, and 16 bases stayed unmatched. Germline CDR1 and CDR2: LGHNA and YSLEER. CDR3 nucleotides: TGCGCCAGCAGCCCGCACCCAACGGGACTAGCGGGAGGGCGACCTTACGAGCAGTACTTC. This encodes CASSPHPTGLAGGRPYEQYF.

The rearrangement links TRBV30 to TRBJ2-6; D ambiguous. Germline V gives CDR1 GTSNPN, CDR2 SVGIG (reference sequence). The V and J ends lost 8 bases and 0 bases respectively, with 11 bases between them. CDR3 length: 14 amino acids. The CDR3 protein is CARNIDSGANVLTF. The CDR3 region has the DNA TGTGCCAGAAACATCGACTCTGGGGCCAACGTCCTGACTTTC.

This clonotype appeared a few times. V usage is TRBV6-2 or TRBV6-3 and J usage is TRBJ2-4; D is unclear. The germline gives CDR1 MNHEY, CDR2 SVGEGT. With 7 bases removed from V and 0 bases from J, the gap between germline ends came to 19 bases. CDR3 length: 17 residues. CDR3 sequence reads: CASTHGPYAIAKNIQYF. The CDR3 DNA reads as TGTGCCAGCACCCACGGTCCGTACGCAATAGCCAAAAACATTCAGTACTTC.

The genes are TRBV6-2 or TRBV6-3 and TRBJ2-7; D is unclear. There are 15 residues in the CDR3. The V end lost 4 bases, the J end lost 2 bases, and 15 bases lay between the germline ends. Germline CDR1 and CDR2: MNHEY and SVGEGT. CDR3 DNA sequence: TGTGCCAGCAGTTTCACGGACGTAAAAGCCTACGAGCAGTACTTC. Protein sequence: CASSFTDVKAYEQYF.

The gene calls are TRBV5-1 and TRBJ2-5; TRBD1 aligns across 7 bases. V was clipped by 0 bases and J by 1 base; unmatched bases: 3. Germline V lookup: CDR1 SGHRS, CDR2 YFSETQ. The CDR3 runs to 15 residues. CDR3 nucleotides: TGCGCCAGCAGCTTGGGTGAGGGGGCCCAAGAGACCCAGTACTTC. Translated, it gives CASSLGEGAQETQYF. The full variable domain, rest sourced from reference TRBV5-1 and TRBJ2-5, is KAGVTQTPRYLIKTRGQQVTLSCSPISGHRSVSWYQQTPGQGLQFLFEYFSETQRNKGNFPGRFSGRQFSNSRSEMNVSTLELGDSALYLCASSLGEGAQETQYFGPGTRLLVL.

This clonotype was observed a handful of times. This chain joins TRBV11-2 and TRBJ2-1, with 8 positions matching TRBD2. The V gene end was trimmed by 1 base and the J gene end by 15 bases; junction bases not matched to a gene: 8. CDR1 is SGHAT and CDR2 is FQNNGV in the germline V gene. The CDR3 runs to 13 residues. The chain's CDR3 is CASSLGSGTRLFF. DNA of the CDR3: TGTGCCAGCAGCTTAGGTTCGGGGACTAGGTTGTTCTTC.

The chain uses TRBV9 and TRBJ2-1, with 8 bases that match TRBD2. This CDR3 is built from 16 residues. The germline V gene has CDR1 SGDLS and CDR2 YYNGEE. V shed 4 bases and J 0 bases; nucleotides not matched to a gene: 6. CDR3 DNA: TGTGCCAGCAGCCCCCAGCGGGGGAGCTCCTACAATGAGCAGTTCTTC. Protein product: CASSPQRGSSYNEQFF.